The sequence of this T cell receptor (beta chain) was determined in a study of cytomegalovirus exposure and HLA in healthy donors. In the PCR, 60 Vbeta and 13 Jbeta primers were used. Clones were sequenced by immunoSEQ multiplex PCR, and TCRdb holds only the in-frame ones, with some missing. The repertoire holds over 200,000 clones, with around nine tenths as singletons. This CDR3 has 14 amino acids. CDR1 SGHTA and CDR2 FQGTGA come from the germline V gene. V was cut by 8 bases and J by 7 bases, with 18 bases left in between. Sample: PBMCs. This TCR came from a woman between 18 and 29 years old in good health and CMV-seronegative. This chain connects TRBV7-3 to TRBJ2-1; the D gene is possibly TRBD2 (6 bases). DNA of the CDR3: TGTGCCAGCTCCCCGGAGGGCCCTCGAAATGAGCAGTTCTTC. Translation: CASSPEGPRNEQFF.